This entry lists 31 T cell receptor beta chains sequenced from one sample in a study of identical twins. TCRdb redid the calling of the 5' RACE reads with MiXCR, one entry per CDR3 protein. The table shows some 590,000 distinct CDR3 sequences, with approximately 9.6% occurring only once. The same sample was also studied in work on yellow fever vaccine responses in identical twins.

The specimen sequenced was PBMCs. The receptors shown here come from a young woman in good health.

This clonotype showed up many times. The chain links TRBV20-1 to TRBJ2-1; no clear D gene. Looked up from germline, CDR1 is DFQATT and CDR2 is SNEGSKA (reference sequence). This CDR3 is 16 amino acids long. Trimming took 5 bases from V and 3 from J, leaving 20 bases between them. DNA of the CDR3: TGCAGTGCTCACCCCTTGTTGGGCCGTAACTACAATGAGCAGTTCTTC. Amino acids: CSAHPLLGRNYNEQFF.

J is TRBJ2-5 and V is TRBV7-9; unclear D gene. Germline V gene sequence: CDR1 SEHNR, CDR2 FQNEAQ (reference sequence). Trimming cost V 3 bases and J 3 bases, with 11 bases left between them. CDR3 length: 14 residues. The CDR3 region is CASSLPSGKETQYF. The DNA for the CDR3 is TGTGCCAGCAGCTTGCCTTCGGGTAAAGAGACCCAGTACTTC.

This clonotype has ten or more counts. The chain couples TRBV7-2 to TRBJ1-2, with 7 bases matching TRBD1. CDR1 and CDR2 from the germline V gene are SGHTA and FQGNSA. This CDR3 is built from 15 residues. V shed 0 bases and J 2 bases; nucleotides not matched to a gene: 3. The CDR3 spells CASSLAPTGNYGYTF. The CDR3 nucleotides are TGTGCCAGCAGCTTAGCCCCGACAGGGAACTATGGCTACACCTTC.

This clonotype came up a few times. The CDR3 here is CASSFYVLAQETQYF. CDR3 DNA: TGTGCCAGCAGCTTCTATGTACTAGCTCAAGAGACCCAGTACTTC. The chain recombines TRBV5-6 with TRBJ2-5, with D perhaps TRBD2 (6 bases). Germline V CDR1 and CDR2: SGHDT, YYEEEE. The V end was cut by 2 bases, the J end by 2 bases, with 13 bases between. The CDR3 spans 15 residues.

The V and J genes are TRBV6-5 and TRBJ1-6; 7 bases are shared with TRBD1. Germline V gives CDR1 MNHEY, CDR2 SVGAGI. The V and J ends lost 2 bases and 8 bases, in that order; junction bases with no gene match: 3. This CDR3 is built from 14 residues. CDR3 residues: CASSYGQGDSPLHF. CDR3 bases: TGTGCCAGCAGTTACGGGCAGGGGGATTCACCCCTCCACTTT.

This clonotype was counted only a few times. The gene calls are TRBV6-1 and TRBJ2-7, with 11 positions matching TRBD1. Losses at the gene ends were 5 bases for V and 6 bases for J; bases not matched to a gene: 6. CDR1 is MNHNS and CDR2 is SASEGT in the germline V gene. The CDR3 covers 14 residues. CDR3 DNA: TGTGCCAGCAGTAGACCCGGGACAGGGGGCGAGCAGTACTTC. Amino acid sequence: CASSRPGTGGEQYF.

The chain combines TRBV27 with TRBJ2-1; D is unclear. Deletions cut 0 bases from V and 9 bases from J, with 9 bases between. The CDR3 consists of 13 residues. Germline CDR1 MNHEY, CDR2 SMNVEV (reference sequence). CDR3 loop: CASSLSSGPEQFF. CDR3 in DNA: TGTGCCAGCAGTTTATCGTCGGGTCCTGAGCAGTTCTTC.

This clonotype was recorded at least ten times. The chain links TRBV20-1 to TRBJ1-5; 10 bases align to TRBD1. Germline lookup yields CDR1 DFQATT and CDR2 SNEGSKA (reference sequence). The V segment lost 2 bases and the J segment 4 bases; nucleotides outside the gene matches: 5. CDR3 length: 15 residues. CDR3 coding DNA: TGCAGTGCTAGACCGAGGACAGGGGGTAATCAGCCCCAGCATTTT. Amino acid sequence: CSARPRTGGNQPQHF.

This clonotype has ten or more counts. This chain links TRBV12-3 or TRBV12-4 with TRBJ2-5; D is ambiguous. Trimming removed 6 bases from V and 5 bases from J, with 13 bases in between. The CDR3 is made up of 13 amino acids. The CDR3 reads CASSLGLSETQYF. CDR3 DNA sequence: TGTGCCAGCAGCCTAGGTTTATCGGAGACCCAGTACTTC.

CDR3: CASSHSGSAYNEQFF. The CDR3 coding sequence is TGTGCCAGCAGCCATAGCGGGTCGGCTTACAATGAGCAGTTCTTC. The chain employs TRBV7-8 and TRBJ2-1, with 7 bases identical to TRBD2. Germline V gives CDR1 SGHVS, CDR2 FQNEAQ. V gave up 5 bases and J gave up 4 bases; unmatched junction bases: 8. This CDR3 region has 15 residues.

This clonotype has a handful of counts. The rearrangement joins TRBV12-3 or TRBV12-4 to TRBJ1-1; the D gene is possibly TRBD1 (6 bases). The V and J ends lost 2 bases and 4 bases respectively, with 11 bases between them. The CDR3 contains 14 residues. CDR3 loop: CASSLQGRVTEAFF. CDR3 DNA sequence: TGTGCCAGCAGTTTACAGGGGAGGGTCACTGAAGCTTTCTTT.

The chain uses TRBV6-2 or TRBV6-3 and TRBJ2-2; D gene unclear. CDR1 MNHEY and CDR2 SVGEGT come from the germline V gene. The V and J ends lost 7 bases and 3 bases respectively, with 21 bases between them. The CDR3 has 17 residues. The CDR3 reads CASTPLRAGSHTGELFF. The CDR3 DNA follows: TGTGCCAGCACCCCCCTTAGAGCTGGGTCGCACACCGGGGAGCTGTTTTTT.

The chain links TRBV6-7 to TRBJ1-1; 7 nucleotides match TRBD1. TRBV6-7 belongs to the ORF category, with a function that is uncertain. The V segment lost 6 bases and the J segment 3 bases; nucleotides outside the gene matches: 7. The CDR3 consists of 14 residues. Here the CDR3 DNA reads TGTGCCAGCAGCAACAGGGGACGAGACACTGAAGCTTTCTTT. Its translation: CASSNRGRDTEAFF.

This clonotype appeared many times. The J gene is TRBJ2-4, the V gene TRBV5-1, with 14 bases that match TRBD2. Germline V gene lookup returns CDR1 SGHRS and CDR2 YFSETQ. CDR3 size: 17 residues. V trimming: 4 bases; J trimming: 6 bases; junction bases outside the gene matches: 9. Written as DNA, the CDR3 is TGCGCCAGCAGCCTGGGACTAGCGGGGGTACCCGGAAACATTCAGTACTTC. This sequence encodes CASSLGLAGVPGNIQYF. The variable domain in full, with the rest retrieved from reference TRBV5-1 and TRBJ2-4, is KAGVTQTPRYLIKTRGQQVTLSCSPISGHRSVSWYQQTPGQGLQFLFEYFSETQRNKGNFPGRFSGRQFSNSRSEMNVSTLELGDSALYLCASSLGLAGVPGNIQYFGAGTRLSVL.

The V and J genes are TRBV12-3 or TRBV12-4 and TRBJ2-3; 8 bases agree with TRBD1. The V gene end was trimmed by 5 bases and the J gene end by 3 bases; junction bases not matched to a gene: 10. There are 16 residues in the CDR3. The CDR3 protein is CASSPPDRELTDTQYF. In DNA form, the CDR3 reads TGTGCCAGCAGTCCCCCGGACAGGGAGTTGACAGATACGCAGTATTTT.

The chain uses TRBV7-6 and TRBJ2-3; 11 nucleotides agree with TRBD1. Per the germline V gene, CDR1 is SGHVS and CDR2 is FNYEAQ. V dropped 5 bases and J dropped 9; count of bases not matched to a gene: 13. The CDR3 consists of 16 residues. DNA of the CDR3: TGTGCCAGCAGCCCTCGACCGCCCGGACAGGGGGCAACGCAGTATTTT. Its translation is CASSPRPPGQGATQYF.

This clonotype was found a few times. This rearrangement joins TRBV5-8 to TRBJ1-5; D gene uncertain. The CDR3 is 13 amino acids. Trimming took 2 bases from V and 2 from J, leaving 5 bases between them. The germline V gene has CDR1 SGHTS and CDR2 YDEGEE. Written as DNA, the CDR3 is TGTGCCAGCAGCTTCCGACGCAATCAGCCCCAGCATTTT. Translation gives CASSFRRNQPQHF.

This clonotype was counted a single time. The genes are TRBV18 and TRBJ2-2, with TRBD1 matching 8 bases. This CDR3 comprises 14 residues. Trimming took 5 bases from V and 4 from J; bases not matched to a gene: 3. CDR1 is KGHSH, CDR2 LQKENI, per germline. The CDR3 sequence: CASSSGQGTGELFF. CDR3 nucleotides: TGTGCCAGCTCAAGCGGACAGGGCACCGGGGAGCTGTTTTTT.

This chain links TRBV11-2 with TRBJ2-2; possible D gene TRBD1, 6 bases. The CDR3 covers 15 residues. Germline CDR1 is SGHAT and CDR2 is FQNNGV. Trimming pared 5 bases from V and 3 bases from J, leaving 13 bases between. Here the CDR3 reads CASSPWQGHTGELFF. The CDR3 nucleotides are TGTGCCAGCAGCCCTTGGCAGGGGCACACCGGGGAGCTGTTTTTT.

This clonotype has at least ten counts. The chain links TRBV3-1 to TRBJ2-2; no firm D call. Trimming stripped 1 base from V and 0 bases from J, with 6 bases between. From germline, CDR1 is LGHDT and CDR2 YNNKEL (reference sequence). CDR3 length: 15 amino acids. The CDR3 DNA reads TGTGCCAGCAGCCAAGGACTTTCGAACACCGGGGAGCTGTTTTTT. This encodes CASSQGLSNTGELFF.

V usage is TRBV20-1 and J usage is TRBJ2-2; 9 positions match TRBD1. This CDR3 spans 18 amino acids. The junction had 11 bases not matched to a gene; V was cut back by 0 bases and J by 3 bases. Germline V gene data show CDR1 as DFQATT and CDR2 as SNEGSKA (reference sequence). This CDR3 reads CSARDFWGQGPHTGELFF. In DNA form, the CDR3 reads TGCAGTGCTAGAGATTTTTGGGGACAGGGCCCTCACACCGGGGAGCTGTTTTTT.

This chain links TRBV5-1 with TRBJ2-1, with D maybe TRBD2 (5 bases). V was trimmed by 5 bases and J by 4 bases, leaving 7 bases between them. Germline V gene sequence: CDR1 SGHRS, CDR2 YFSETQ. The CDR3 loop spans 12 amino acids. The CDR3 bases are TGCGCCAGCAGGGACTGGTACAATGAGCAGTTCTTC. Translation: CASRDWYNEQFF.

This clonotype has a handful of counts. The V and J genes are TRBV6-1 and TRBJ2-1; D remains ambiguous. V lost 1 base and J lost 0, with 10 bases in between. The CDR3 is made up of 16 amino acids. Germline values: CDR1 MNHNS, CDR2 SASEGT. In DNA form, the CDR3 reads TGTGCCAGCAGTGAAGTCTCTAGGAGCTCCTACAATGAGCAGTTCTTC. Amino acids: CASSEVSRSSYNEQFF.

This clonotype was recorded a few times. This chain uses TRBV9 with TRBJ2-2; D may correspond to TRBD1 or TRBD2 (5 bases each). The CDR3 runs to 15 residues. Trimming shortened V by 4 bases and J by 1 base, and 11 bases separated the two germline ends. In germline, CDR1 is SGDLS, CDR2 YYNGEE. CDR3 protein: CASSTVGVNTGELFF. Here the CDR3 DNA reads TGTGCCAGCAGCACCGTGGGGGTGAACACCGGGGAGCTGTTTTTT.

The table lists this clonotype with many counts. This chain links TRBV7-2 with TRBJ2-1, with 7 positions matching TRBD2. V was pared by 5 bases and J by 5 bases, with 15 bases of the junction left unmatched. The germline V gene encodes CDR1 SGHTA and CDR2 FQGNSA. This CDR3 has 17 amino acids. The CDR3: CASSPAIRSGGNNEQFF. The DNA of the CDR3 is TGTGCCAGCAGCCCCGCTATACGATCGGGAGGAAACAATGAGCAGTTCTTC.

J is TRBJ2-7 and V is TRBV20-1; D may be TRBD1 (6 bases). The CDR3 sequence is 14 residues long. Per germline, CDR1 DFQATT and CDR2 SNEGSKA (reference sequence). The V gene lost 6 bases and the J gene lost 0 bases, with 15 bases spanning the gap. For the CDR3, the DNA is TGCAGTGCAGCCGGGACAACCGGCTCCTACGAGCAGTACTTC. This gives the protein CSAAGTTGSYEQYF.

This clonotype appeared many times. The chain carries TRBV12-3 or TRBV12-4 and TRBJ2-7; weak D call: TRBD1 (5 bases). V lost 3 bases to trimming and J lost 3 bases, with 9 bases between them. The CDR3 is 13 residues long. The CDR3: CASSFDSNYEQYF. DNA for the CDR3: TGTGCCAGCAGTTTTGACAGCAACTACGAGCAGTACTTC.

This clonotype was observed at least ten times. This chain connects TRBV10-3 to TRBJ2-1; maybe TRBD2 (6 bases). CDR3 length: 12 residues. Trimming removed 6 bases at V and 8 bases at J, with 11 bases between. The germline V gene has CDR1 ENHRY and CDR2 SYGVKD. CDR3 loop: CAIREPSDEQFF. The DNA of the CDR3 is TGTGCCATCAGGGAACCTAGCGATGAGCAGTTCTTC.

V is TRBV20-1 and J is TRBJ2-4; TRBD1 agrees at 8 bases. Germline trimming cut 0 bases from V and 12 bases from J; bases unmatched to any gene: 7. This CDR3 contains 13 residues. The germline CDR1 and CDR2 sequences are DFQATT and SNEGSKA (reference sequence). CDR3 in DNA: TGCAGTGCTAGAGATTGGGCAGGGGGCTATCAGTACTTC. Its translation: CSARDWAGGYQYF.

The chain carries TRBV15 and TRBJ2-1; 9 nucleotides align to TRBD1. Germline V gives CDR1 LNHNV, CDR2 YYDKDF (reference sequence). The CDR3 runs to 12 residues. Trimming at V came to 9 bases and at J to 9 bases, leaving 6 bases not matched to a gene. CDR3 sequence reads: CATRDRVREQFF. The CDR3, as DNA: TGTGCCACGAGGGACAGGGTACGTGAGCAGTTCTTC.

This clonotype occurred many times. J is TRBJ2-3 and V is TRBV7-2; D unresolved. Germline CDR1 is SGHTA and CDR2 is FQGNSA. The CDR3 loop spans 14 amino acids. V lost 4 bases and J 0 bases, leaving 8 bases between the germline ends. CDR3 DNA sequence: TGTGCCAGCAGCTCTCGTACCAGCACAGATACGCAGTATTTT. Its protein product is CASSSRTSTDTQYF.